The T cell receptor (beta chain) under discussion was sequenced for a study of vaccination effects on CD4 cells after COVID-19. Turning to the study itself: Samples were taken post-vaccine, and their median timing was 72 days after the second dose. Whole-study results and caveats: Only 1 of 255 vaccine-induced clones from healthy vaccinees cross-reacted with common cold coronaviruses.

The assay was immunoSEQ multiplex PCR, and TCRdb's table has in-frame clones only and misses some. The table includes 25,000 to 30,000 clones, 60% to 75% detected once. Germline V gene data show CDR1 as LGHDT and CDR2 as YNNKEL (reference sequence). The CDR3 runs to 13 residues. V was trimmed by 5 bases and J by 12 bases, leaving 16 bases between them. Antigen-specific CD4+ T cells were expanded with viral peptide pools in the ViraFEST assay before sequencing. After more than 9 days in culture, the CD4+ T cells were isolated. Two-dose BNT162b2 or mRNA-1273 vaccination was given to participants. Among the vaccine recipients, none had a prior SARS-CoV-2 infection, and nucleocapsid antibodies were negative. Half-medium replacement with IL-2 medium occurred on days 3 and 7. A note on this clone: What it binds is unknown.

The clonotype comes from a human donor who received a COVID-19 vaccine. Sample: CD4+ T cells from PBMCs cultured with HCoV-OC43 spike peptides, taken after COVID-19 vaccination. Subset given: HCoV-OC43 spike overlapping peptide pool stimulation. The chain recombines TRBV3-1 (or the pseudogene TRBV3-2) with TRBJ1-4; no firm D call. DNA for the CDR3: TGTGCCAGCAGCGCTGAAGATAGCTCGCAACTGTTTTTT. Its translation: CASSAEDSSQLFF.